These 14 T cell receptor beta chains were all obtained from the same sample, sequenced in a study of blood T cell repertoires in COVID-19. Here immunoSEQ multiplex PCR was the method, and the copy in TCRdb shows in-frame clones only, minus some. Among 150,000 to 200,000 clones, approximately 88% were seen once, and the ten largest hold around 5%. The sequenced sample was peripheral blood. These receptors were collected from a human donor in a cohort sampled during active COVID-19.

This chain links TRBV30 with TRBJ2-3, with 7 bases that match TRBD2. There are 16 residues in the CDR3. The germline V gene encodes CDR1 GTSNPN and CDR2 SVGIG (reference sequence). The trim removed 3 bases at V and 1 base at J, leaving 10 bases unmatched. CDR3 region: CAWSIRQRGRTDTQYF. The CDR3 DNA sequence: TGTGCCTGGAGCATTCGACAGCGGGGCCGCACAGATACGCAGTATTTT.

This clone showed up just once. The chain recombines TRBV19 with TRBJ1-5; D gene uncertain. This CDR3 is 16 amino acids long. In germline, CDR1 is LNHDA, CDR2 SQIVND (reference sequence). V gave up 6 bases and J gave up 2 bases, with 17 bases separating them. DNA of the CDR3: TGTGCCAGTAGCAGCCGACTTCCCCCGGGCAATCAGCCCCAGCATTTT. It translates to CASSSRLPPGNQPQHF.

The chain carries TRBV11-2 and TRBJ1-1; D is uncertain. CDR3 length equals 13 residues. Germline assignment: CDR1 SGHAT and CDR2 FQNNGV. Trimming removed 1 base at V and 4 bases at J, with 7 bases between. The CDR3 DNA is TGTGCCAGCAGCTTAGCCCGGGTCACTGAAGCTTTCTTT. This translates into CASSLARVTEAFF.

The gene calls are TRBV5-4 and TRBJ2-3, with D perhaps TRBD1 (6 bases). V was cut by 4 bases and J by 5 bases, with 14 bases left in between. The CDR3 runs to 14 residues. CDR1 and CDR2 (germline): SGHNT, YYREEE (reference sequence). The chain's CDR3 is CASSQEKQGDTQYF. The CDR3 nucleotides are TGTGCCAGCAGCCAAGAGAAACAGGGAGATACGCAGTATTTT.

The CDR3 region has the DNA TGTGCCAGCAGTCCCACGATACAGGGAGTAGTGGCTCAGCCCCAGCATTTT. Protein product: CASSPTIQGVVAQPQHF. The chain is built from TRBV6-6 and TRBJ1-5, with a tentative D call TRBD1 (6 bases). V lost 5 bases and J lost 6, with 23 bases in between. The CDR3 has 17 amino acids. The V gene's germline CDR1 is MNHNY and CDR2 SVGAGI (reference sequence).

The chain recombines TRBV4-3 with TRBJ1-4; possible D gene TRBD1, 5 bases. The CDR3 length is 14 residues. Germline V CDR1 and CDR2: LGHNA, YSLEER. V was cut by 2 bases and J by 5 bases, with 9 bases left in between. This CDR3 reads CASSQSQGNEKLFF. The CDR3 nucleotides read TGCGCCAGCAGCCAATCCCAGGGAAATGAAAAACTGTTTTTT.

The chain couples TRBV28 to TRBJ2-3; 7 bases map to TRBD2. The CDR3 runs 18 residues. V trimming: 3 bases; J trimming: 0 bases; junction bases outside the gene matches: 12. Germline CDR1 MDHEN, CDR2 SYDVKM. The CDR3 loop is CASSFSPSGYSSTDTQYF. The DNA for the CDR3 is TGTGCCAGCAGTTTCTCGCCTAGCGGATACTCTAGCACAGATACGCAGTATTTT.

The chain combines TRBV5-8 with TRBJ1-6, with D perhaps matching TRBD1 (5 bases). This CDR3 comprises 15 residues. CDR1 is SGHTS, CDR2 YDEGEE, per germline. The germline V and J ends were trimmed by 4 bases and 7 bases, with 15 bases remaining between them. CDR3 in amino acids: CASSPARQFNSPLHF. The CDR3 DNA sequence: TGTGCCAGCAGCCCCGCACGACAGTTCAATTCACCCCTCCACTTT.

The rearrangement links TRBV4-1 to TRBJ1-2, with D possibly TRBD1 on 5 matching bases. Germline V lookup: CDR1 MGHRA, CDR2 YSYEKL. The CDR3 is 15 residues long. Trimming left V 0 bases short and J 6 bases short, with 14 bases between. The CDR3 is CASSQDPQGWDGYTF. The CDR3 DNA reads TGCGCCAGCAGCCAAGATCCCCAGGGTTGGGATGGCTACACCTTC.

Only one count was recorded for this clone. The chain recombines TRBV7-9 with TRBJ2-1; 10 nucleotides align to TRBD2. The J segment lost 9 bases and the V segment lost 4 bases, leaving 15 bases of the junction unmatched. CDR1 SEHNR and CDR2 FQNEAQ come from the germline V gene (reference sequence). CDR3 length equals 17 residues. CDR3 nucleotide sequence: TGTGCCAGCAGCTCCCACCCGTTTCTACAGCGGGGGGGTGAGCAGTTCTTC. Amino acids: CASSSHPFLQRGGEQFF.

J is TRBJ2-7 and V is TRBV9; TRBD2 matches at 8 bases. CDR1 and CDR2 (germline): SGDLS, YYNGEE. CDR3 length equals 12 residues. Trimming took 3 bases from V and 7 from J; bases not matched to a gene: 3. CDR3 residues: CASSEGGGEQYF. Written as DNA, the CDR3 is TGTGCCAGCAGCGAGGGCGGGGGGGAGCAGTACTTC. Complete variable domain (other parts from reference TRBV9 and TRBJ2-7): DSGVTQTPKHLITATGQRVTLRCSPRSGDLSVYWYQQSLDQGLQFLIQYYNGEERAKGNILERFSAQQFPDLHSELNLSSLELGDSALYFCASSEGGGEQYFGPGTRLTVT.

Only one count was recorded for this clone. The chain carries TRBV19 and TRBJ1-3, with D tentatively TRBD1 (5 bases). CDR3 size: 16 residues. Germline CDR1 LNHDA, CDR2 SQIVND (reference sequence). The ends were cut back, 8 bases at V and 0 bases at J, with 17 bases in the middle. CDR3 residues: CASGQGAPVSGNTIYF. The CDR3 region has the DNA TGTGCCAGTGGTCAGGGTGCCCCAGTCTCTGGAAACACCATATATTTT.

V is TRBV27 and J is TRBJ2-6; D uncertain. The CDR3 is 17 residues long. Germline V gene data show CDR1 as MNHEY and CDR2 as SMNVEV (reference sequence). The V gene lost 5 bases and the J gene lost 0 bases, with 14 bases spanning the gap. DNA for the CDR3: TGTGCCAGCAGTCCCCTCACTTTGTACTCTGGGGCCAACGTCCTGACTTTC. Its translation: CASSPLTLYSGANVLTF.

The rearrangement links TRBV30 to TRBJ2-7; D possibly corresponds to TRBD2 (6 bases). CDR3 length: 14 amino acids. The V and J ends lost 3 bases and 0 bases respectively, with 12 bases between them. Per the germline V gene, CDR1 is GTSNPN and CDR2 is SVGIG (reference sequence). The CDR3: CAWRFGGPSYEQYF. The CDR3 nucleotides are TGTGCCTGGAGGTTCGGGGGACCCTCCTACGAGCAGTACTTC.